This T cell receptor (beta chain) emerged from a study of a mutant IDH1 vaccine in newly diagnosed glioma. Study information: The earlier regimen, radiotherapy, temozolomide, or both, was most often both. Points from the study as a whole: Vaccine-induced responses were seen in 85% to 95% of patients, spanning several MHC alleles.

Stated time point: baseline, week 1 (first vaccination visit). Treatment described: pre-vaccination baseline after standard-of-care therapy. Donors' newly diagnosed IDH1-mutant WHO grade 3 or 4 astrocytomas lacked nuclear ATRX. Only in-frame clones appear in the TCRdb table, and some are missing; sequencing was by immunoSEQ multiplex PCR. The sample contains about 27,000 clones, 93% of which appear only once. CDR1 is SEHNR, CDR2 FQNEAQ, per germline (reference sequence). The CDR3 covers 13 residues. V was trimmed by 4 bases and J by 5 bases, leaving 11 bases between them. Remarks on this clone: The antigen is not known.

The sequence derives from a man in his forties with glioma. The V call is TRBV7-9, the J call TRBJ1-2, with D maybe TRBD1 (5 bases). This specimen consisted of PBMCs, obtained from a glioma patient treated with radiotherapy, temozolomide or both. CDR3 coding DNA: TGTGCCAGCAGCTCCGACAGTTCATATGGCTACACCTTC. Protein: CASSSDSSYGYTF. The whole variable domain, filled in from reference TRBV7-9 and TRBJ1-2, reads DTGVSQNPRHKITKRGQNVTFRCDPISEHNRLYWYRQTLGQGPEFLTYFQNEAQLEKSRLLSDRFSAERPKGSFSTLEIQRTEQGDSAMYLCASSSDSSYGYTFGSGTRLTVV.